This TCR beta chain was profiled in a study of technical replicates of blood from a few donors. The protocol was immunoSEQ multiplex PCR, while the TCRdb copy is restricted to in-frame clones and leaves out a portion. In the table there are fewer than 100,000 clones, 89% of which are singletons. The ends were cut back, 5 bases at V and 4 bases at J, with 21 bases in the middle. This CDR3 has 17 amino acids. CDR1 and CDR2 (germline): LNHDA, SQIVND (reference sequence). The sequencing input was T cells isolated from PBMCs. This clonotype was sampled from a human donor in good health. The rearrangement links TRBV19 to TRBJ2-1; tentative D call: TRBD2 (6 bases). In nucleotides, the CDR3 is TGTGCCAGTAGTGGCACCGGGACTGGATCTTTTTACAATGAGCAGTTCTTC. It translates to CASSGTGTGSFYNEQFF.